This T cell receptor beta chain was sequenced during a study of technical replicates of blood from a handful of donors. The ends were cut back, 0 bases at V and 0 bases at J, with 5 bases in the middle. CDR3 length equals 14 residues. From germline, CDR1 is SGHRS and CDR2 YFSETQ. Measured with immunoSEQ multiplex PCR; TCRdb has only the in-frame clones, and not every one. The data hold 55,000 to 65,000 clones, with roughly 97% observed a single time. The TCR originated in a human donor in good health. Sequencing used T cells isolated from PBMCs. The J gene is TRBJ2-3, the V gene TRBV5-1; no firm D call. This CDR3 reads CASSLASSTDTQYF. The CDR3 bases are TGCGCCAGCAGCTTGGCTTCCAGCACAGATACGCAGTATTTT.